The 6 T cell receptor beta chains reported below all come from one sample, sequenced in a study of shared clonotypes between healthy human individuals. Terminally differentiated effector memory CD45RA+ cells were excluded by CCR7 positive selection of CD45RO-negative cells. Method: immunoSEQ multiplex PCR; TCRdb's copy keeps in-frame clones and lacks some. The sample lists millions of clones, under 95% occurring once. Sequenced input: naive CD8+ T cells from PBMCs. These receptors were obtained from a man aged 18 to 29 in good health. Some clones in this sample may be carry-over from other donors' samples.

V and J are TRBV4-2 and TRBJ2-7; D remains unclear. Germline V CDR1 and CDR2: LGHNA, YNFKEQ. Between the trimmed V and J ends, which lost 4 bases and 2 bases, there was a span of 9 bases. The CDR3 loop spans 13 amino acids. CDR3 sequence: CASSRYTTYEQYF. CDR3 in DNA: TGTGCCAGCAGCCGGTATACTACCTACGAGCAGTACTTC.

This clone was seen just once. The rearrangement links TRBV30 to TRBJ1-2, with D possibly TRBD1 on 5 matching bases. The CDR3 loop spans 12 amino acids. Germline values: CDR1 GTSNPN, CDR2 SVGIG (reference sequence). The V gene lost 0 bases and the J gene lost 10 bases, with 12 bases spanning the gap. In DNA, the CDR3 is TGTGCCTGGAGTGTTTCCGGGACCTCCTACACCTTC. This codes for CAWSVSGTSYTF.

This sequence joins TRBV19 and TRBJ2-1; TRBD1 matches 7 bases. V shed 5 bases, J shed 7 bases, and the junction held 11 bases outside the gene matches. In germline, CDR1 is LNHDA, CDR2 SQIVND (reference sequence). The CDR3 runs to 15 residues. This CDR3 reads CASSWLAGGRNEQFF. The CDR3 region has the DNA TGTGCCAGTAGTTGGTTGGCAGGGGGAAGGAATGAGCAGTTCTTC.

As regards this clone: This same CDR3 is encoded by further DNA sequences in the sample. The gene calls are TRBV28 and TRBJ2-5, with 8 bases lining up with TRBD1. Germline trimming cut 3 bases from V and 3 bases from J; bases unmatched to any gene: 0. Per germline, CDR1 MDHEN and CDR2 SYDVKM. CDR3 length equals 13 residues. CDR3 protein: CASSLDREETQYF. The CDR3 coding sequence is TGTGCCAGCAGTTTGGACAGGGAAGAGACCCAGTACTTC.

This clone appeared once. The chain carries TRBV15 and TRBJ1-4; TRBD1 matches at 12 bases. The germline V gene has CDR1 LNHNV and CDR2 YYDKDF (reference sequence). With 6 bases clipped from V and 6 bases from J, the junction kept 5 bases outside the gene matches. The CDR3 contains 15 residues. The CDR3 bases are TGTGCCACCAGTCGGGACAGGGGGCTGGATGAAAAACTGTTTTTT. Translated, it gives CATSRDRGLDEKLFF.

The chain combines TRBV7-8 with TRBJ2-7; perhaps TRBD1 as D (5 bases). The CDR3 contains 13 residues. V was cut by 5 bases and J by 3 bases, with 11 bases left in between. Germline CDR1 is SGHVS and CDR2 is FQNEAQ. The CDR3 loop reads CASSLQVFYEQYF. In DNA form, the CDR3 reads TGTGCCAGCAGCCTACAGGTTTTCTACGAGCAGTACTTC.